This note documents a single TCR beta chain sequence. Antigen unknown. Quantitative molecular-barcoded 5'-RACE generated the TCR beta libraries. TCRdb passed the 5' RACE reads through MiXCR, listing each CDR3 protein once. The table shows approximately 250,000 distinct CDR3 sequences, with over 7% occurring only once. The data were obtained in a study of CD8 T cells in ankylosing spondylitis. Study conclusions and caveats: The authors found the disease-linked clones to be CD8+ and relatively rare in peripheral blood. As reported, disease-linked clones showed significant enrichment in matched ankylosing spondylitis synovial fluid. Several of the motif variants were reported before in synovial fluid and blood from reactive arthritis.

Germline V gene sequence: CDR1 SGHTA, CDR2 FQGNSA. V was trimmed by 5 bases and J by 2 bases, leaving 10 bases between them. The CDR3 spans 15 residues. The J gene is TRBJ2-6, the V gene TRBV7-2; no definite D call. The receptor's source is a female donor with ankylosing spondylitis or in good health (not recorded which). Sequencing was carried out using blood, either unsorted or a sorted T cell fraction (not recorded which). The CDR3 DNA sequence: TGTGCCAGCAGCCGTCGATTACCTGGGGCCAACGTCCTGACTTTC. It yields the protein CASSRRLPGANVLTF.